This is a list of T cell receptor beta chains from one sample in a study of blood T cells in healthy people across ages. TCRdb passed the 5' RACE reads through MiXCR, listing each CDR3 protein once. The sample has around 800,000 distinct CDR3 sequences; about 53% are singletons. Sample: blood. All receptors come from an elderly man in good health. Both conserved end residues are part of each CDR3. The order of the fields is J gene, D gene, clone size, V gene, CDR3 length, CDR3 DNA, CDR3 protein. The D gene is left open where the match is weak. Expanded clones get a size class; other rows say once, few or many, or leave the size out.

j_call: TRBJ2-3
d_call: TRBD2
clone_size: NA
v_call: TRBV11-2
cdr3_length: 19
cdr3_nt: TGTGCCAGCAGCTTAGCACGCGGGAGGCAGCCAGCGCTGCACAGATACGCGTATTTT
cdr3_aa: CASSLARGRQPALHRYAYF

j_call: TRBJ2-3
d_call: NA
clone_size: NA
v_call: TRBV7-2
cdr3_length: 15
cdr3_nt: TGTGCCAGCAGCTTAGCGGGAAGGAGGACAGATACGCAGTATTTT
cdr3_aa: CASSLAGRRTDTQYF

j_call: TRBJ2-3
d_call: NA
clone_size: NA
v_call: TRBV4-1
cdr3_length: 14
cdr3_nt: TGCGCCAGCAGCCAAGCAACTGGCACAGATACGCAGTATTTT
cdr3_aa: CASSQATGTDTQYF

j_call: TRBJ2-1
d_call: NA
clone_size: few
v_call: TRBV6-5
cdr3_length: 12
cdr3_nt: TGTGCCAGCAGTTTCACAGGGAATGAGCAGTTCTTC
cdr3_aa: CASSFTGNEQFF

j_call: TRBJ2-1
d_call: NA
clone_size: NA
v_call: TRBV15
cdr3_length: 13
cdr3_nt: NA
cdr3_aa: CATSRDFGNEQFF

j_call: TRBJ2-7
d_call: TRBD2
clone_size: few
v_call: TRBV12-3/TRBV12-4
cdr3_length: 15
cdr3_nt: TGTGCCAGCAGTTTGAGCGGGAGCCCCCCCTACGAGCAGTACTTC
cdr3_aa: CASSLSGSPPYEQYF

j_call: TRBJ1-2
d_call: NA
clone_size: few
v_call: TRBV29-1
cdr3_length: 13
cdr3_nt: TGCAGCGTCCCACCCCCTCGGGCGGGTGGCTACACCTTC
cdr3_aa: CSVPPPRAGGYTF

j_call: TRBJ2-7
d_call: NA
clone_size: NA
v_call: TRBV12-3/TRBV12-4
cdr3_length: 14
cdr3_nt: TGTGCCGGCAGTTTACAAGGGGGTAGATACGAGCAGTACTTC
cdr3_aa: CAGSLQGGRYEQYF

j_call: TRBJ2-5
d_call: TRBD2
clone_size: NA
v_call: TRBV6-2/TRBV6-3
cdr3_length: 14
cdr3_nt: TGTGCCAGCAGGGATAGCGGGAGTGGAGAGACCCAGTACTTC
cdr3_aa: CASRDSGSGETQYF

j_call: TRBJ2-1
d_call: TRBD2
clone_size: NA
v_call: TRBV20-1
cdr3_length: 15
cdr3_nt: TGCAGTGTCTTTAGCTCGCCTAGCGGTACGAATGAGCAGTTCTTC
cdr3_aa: CSVFSSPSGTNEQFF

j_call: TRBJ1-5
d_call: NA
clone_size: NA
v_call: TRBV4-1
cdr3_length: 16
cdr3_nt: TGCGCCAGCAGCCAAGAACCCAGTACGGGCAATCAGCCCCAGCATTTT
cdr3_aa: CASSQEPSTGNQPQHF

j_call: TRBJ2-1
d_call: TRBD2
clone_size: NA
v_call: TRBV20-1
cdr3_length: 16
cdr3_nt: TGCAGTGCTTTCATTGGTAGCGGGAAAACCTACAATGAGCAGTTCTTC
cdr3_aa: CSAFIGSGKTYNEQFF

j_call: TRBJ2-7
d_call: NA
clone_size: few
v_call: TRBV11-1
cdr3_length: 18
cdr3_nt: TGTGCCAGCAGCCATCCATCATATGACGCCCCCGGAAACTACGAGCAGTACTTC
cdr3_aa: CASSHPSYDAPGNYEQYF

j_call: TRBJ2-1
d_call: NA
clone_size: NA
v_call: TRBV6-6
cdr3_length: 16
cdr3_nt: TGTGCCAGCAGTTACTCGTCCTCCACCTCCTACAATGAGCAGTTCTTC
cdr3_aa: CASSYSSSTSYNEQFF

j_call: TRBJ2-6
d_call: NA
clone_size: many
v_call: TRBV5-5
cdr3_length: 15
cdr3_nt: TGTGCCAGCAGCCATCCCCAGTCTGGGGCCAACGTCCTGACTTTC
cdr3_aa: CASSHPQSGANVLTF

j_call: TRBJ2-3
d_call: NA
clone_size: NA
v_call: TRBV4-1
cdr3_length: 17
cdr3_nt: TGCGCCAGCAGCAGGACAGAGACGGGCGGTGGCACAGATACGCAGTATTTT
cdr3_aa: CASSRTETGGGTDTQYF

j_call: TRBJ1-2
d_call: TRBD1
clone_size: few
v_call: TRBV7-2
cdr3_length: 14
cdr3_nt: TGTGCCAGCATCCCAGGGGACAGGGGTCGTGGCTACACCTTC
cdr3_aa: CASIPGDRGRGYTF

j_call: TRBJ2-5
d_call: TRBD2
clone_size: many
v_call: TRBV7-9
cdr3_length: 17
cdr3_nt: TGTGCCAGCAGCACCGGACTAGCGGGAGGACTTTTGGGGACCCAGTACTTC
cdr3_aa: CASSTGLAGGLLGTQYF

j_call: TRBJ2-5
d_call: NA
clone_size: NA
v_call: TRBV5-1
cdr3_length: 15
cdr3_nt: TGCGCCAGCAGCCTCCTTGGGGACTACCAAGAGACCCAGTACTTC
cdr3_aa: CASSLLGDYQETQYF

j_call: TRBJ2-1
d_call: TRBD2
clone_size: NA
v_call: TRBV5-1
cdr3_length: 16
cdr3_nt: TGCGCCAGCAGCTTGGCTCCTAGCGGGAGTGGGTCTGAGCAGTTCTTC
cdr3_aa: CASSLAPSGSGSEQFF

j_call: TRBJ2-3
d_call: TRBD2
clone_size: NA
v_call: TRBV19
cdr3_length: 14
cdr3_nt: TGTGCCAGTACGAGGGAGGGCAGGACAGATACGCAGTATTTT
cdr3_aa: CASTREGRTDTQYF

j_call: TRBJ1-5
d_call: TRBD1
clone_size: NA
v_call: TRBV4-1
cdr3_length: 16
cdr3_nt: TGCGCCAGCAGCCCCCAACAGGGGGCCGGCAATCAGCCCCAGCATTTT
cdr3_aa: CASSPQQGAGNQPQHF

j_call: TRBJ1-6
d_call: NA
clone_size: NA
v_call: TRBV6-5
cdr3_length: 13
cdr3_nt: TGTGCCAGCAGTTACTCGACGCAAGGACCCCCCCACTTT
cdr3_aa: CASSYSTQGPPHF

j_call: TRBJ2-7
d_call: TRBD1
clone_size: NA
v_call: TRBV12-3/TRBV12-4
cdr3_length: 14
cdr3_nt: TGTGCCAGCAGTCCCGGGACAGGGCGCTACGAGCAGTACTTC
cdr3_aa: CASSPGTGRYEQYF